A single sample is the source of the 7 T cell receptor beta chains below, sequenced in a study of cytomegalovirus exposure and HLA in healthy donors. With 60 Vbeta and 13 Jbeta primers, the PCR was carried out. Sequencing was performed with immunoSEQ multiplex PCR; in TCRdb, only in-frame clones are kept and a portion is missing. This table has about 150,000 clones, almost 80% appearing once. Sequencing was carried out using PBMCs. The source of these receptors is a male donor in good health and CMV-seronegative.

The chain has TRBV7-9 and TRBJ2-3; TRBD2 matches 13 bases. The trim removed 5 bases at V and 0 bases at J, leaving 8 bases unmatched. Germline CDR1 and CDR2: SEHNR and FQNEAQ (reference sequence). The CDR3 has 18 residues. CDR3 protein: CASSPGTSGATSTDTQYF. The CDR3 DNA sequence: TGTGCCAGCAGCCCCGGGACTAGCGGGGCGACTAGCACAGATACGCAGTATTTT.

The V gene is TRBV18, the J gene TRBJ2-2; TRBD2 aligns across 8 bases. There are 16 residues in the CDR3. Germline assignment: CDR1 KGHSH and CDR2 LQKENI. After removal of 2 bases from V and 4 bases from J, the junction contained 6 bases not matched to a gene. This CDR3 reads CASSPTVAGGTGELFF. In DNA form, the CDR3 reads TGTGCCAGCTCACCAACCGTGGCGGGGGGCACCGGGGAGCTGTTTTTT.

V is TRBV5-1 and J is TRBJ2-2, with a tentative D call TRBD2 (6 bases). The CDR3 length is 15 residues. V was pared by 4 bases and J by 5 bases, with 15 bases between. CDR1 and CDR2 (germline): SGHRS, YFSETQ. The CDR3 DNA reads as TGCGCCAGCAGCCCACAGACCGGAGGGACCGGGGAGCTGTTTTTT. Amino acid sequence: CASSPQTGGTGELFF.

The chain combines TRBV27 with TRBJ2-3, with TRBD1 identical over 7 bases. The CDR3 consists of 16 residues. The V and J ends lost 5 bases and 0 bases, in that order; junction bases with no gene match: 8. Germline CDR1 and CDR2: MNHEY and SMNVEV (reference sequence). CDR3 amino acids: CASSQDRAPSTDTQYF. In nucleotides, the CDR3 is TGTGCCAGCAGTCAAGACAGGGCGCCTAGCACAGATACGCAGTATTTT.

The rearrangement uses TRBV7-2 and TRBJ2-5; possibly TRBD2 for D (7 bases). There are 13 residues in the CDR3. Trimming took off 1 base at V and 7 bases at J, with 10 bases between the two ends. Germline-derived CDR1 and CDR2 are SGHTA and FQGNSA. This CDR3 is CASSLERGGTQYF. The CDR3 region has the DNA TGTGCCAGCAGCTTAGAAAGGGGGGGGACCCAGTACTTC.

The chain carries TRBV5-4 and TRBJ2-3, with 9 bases matching TRBD2. Germline V CDR1 and CDR2: SGHNT, YYREEE (reference sequence). With 0 bases clipped from V and 3 bases from J, the junction kept 2 bases outside the gene matches. CDR3 length equals 15 residues. The chain's CDR3 is CASSLGGGVTDTQYF. The CDR3 DNA reads as TGTGCCAGCAGCTTGGGCGGGGGGGTTACAGATACGCAGTATTTT. Filled out from reference TRBV5-4 and TRBJ2-3, the complete variable domain reads ETGVTQSPTHLIKTRGQQVTLRCSSQSGHNTVSWYQQALGQGPQFIFQYYREEENGRGNFPPRFSGLQFPNYSSELNVNALELDDSALYLCASSLGGGVTDTQYFGPGTRLTVL.

This chain uses TRBV16 with TRBJ2-1; D uncertain. Germline CDR1 and CDR2: KGHSY and FQNENV. The CDR3 extends over 14 amino acids. Deletions cut 4 bases from V and 6 bases from J, with 13 bases between. CDR3 sequence: CASSPQALSNEQFF. CDR3 sequence (DNA): TGTGCCAGCAGCCCCCAGGCACTGTCCAATGAGCAGTTCTTC.